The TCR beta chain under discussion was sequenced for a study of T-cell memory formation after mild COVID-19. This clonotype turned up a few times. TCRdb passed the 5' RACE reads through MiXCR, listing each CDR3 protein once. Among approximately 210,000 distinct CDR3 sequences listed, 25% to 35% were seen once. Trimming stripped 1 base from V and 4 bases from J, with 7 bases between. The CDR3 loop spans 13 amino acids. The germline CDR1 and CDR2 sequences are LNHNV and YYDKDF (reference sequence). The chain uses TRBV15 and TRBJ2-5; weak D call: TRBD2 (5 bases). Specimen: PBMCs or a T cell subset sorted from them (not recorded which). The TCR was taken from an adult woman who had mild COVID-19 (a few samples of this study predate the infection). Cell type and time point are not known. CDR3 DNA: TGTGCCACCAGCAGAGTAGAGGGAGAGACCCAGTACTTC. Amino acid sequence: CATSRVEGETQYF.